Reported below is one T cell receptor (beta chain). Its recognized antigen is unknown. No much larger clone exists at a distance of one base, and base qualities are not known. TCRbeta CDR3 regions were amplified from genomic DNA using the immunoSEQ Assay, a bias-controlled multiplex PCR. The paper's processing steps were these. The number of nucleated cells in each sample was estimated by amplification of reference gene primers within the assay. To quantify the absolute abundance of each unique TCRbeta CDR3 rearrangement, sequence reads were collapsed and filtered. Productive Simpson clonality was computed per sample as the square root of Simpson's diversity index over productive rearrangements. TCRdb obtained this table from immuneACCESS and retained in-frame rearrangements with V and J assigned. These tables miss some clones; where compared with another copy, unresolved V genes account for less than half of the shortfall, and the remainder is unexplained. Clone size and the V and J calls come from that table; the DNA yielded D and trimming. The sample table contains over 85,000 clones; only one count was recorded for around 87% of them. The top ten constitute about 20% of the sample.

This sample is drawn from a study of blood T cell repertoires in COVID-19 (dated by TCRdb to the early 2020s). For the study in its entirety: Collaborator samples came from the United States, Italy and Spain and covered acute and convalescent phases of COVID-19. A freely available public database, intended as a resource for researchers studying the immune response to SARS-CoV-2, is where the repertoires were released. Subjects who had been exposed to COVID-19, were actively infected with it, or had recovered from it provided the deeply sampled blood TCRbeta repertoires that made up the dataset. The sample metadata nearly always contained a de-identified subject ID, COVID-19 status, age in years and sex. Where available, HLA class I and class II types were taken from metadata supplied by the sample provider and were not determined by assay-based typing. Samples were obtained from the ongoing ImmuneRACE study (first 160 participants) and from 1,200 or so subjects provided by 6 global collaborators. The material from the prospective study consisted of cDNA or gDNA derived from T cells, B-cell-depleted T cells, or PBMCs. General conclusions and limits of the study: Clinical and demographic metadata were provided uncurated, with the amount varying by source and participant.

Whole blood was collected in K2EDTA tubes by collaborating institutions according to the institutions' own protocols. For TCRbeta analysis, collaborators shipped samples as frozen whole blood, isolated PBMCs, or DNA extracted from either of those sample types. Sequencing was carried out using peripheral blood. This clonotype was obtained from a human donor in a cohort sampled during active COVID-19.

The DNA sequence is given as TGTGCCAGTAGTAATACAAACAGTCTCATCCTCGGAACAGGGAGTTTCGTTGGCTACACCTTC. Translated, it reads CASSNTNSLILGTGSFVGYTF. The sequence is built from TRBV19 and TRBJ1-2; TRBD1 is perhaps the D gene, given 6 matching bases. According to the germline V gene (reference sequence), CDR1 reads LNHDA and CDR2 reads SQIVND. V sheds 4 bases and J sheds 7 bases, leaving 37 bases between their ends. Spanning cysteine to phenylalanine, the CDR3 consists of 21 amino acids. Only the CDR3 DNA is retained, 63 bases long and in frame from the first base. The entire variable domain, with the stretches around the CDR3 drawn from the reference TRBV19 and TRBJ1-2 proteins, is DGGITQSPKYLFRKEGQNVTLSCEQNLNHDAMYWYRQDPGQGLRLIYYSQIVNDFQKGDIAEGYSVSREKKESFPLTVTSAQKNPTAFYLCASSNTNSLILGTGSFVGYTFGSGTRLTVV.